This entry features one T cell receptor beta chain sequence. The target antigen is unknown. Subsequent to a culture period of less than twelve days, CD4+ T cells were isolated. Two-dose vaccination with either BNT162b2 or mRNA-1273 was given to the participants. Replacing half the medium with IL-2 medium was done on days 3 and 7. This entry belongs to a study of vaccination effects on CD4 cells after COVID-19. Study at large: It was with about 9.3 IU/ml IL-2 and around 10 ug/ml peptides that 1.5 million to 2.5 million PBMC per well were cultured. Overall study findings and caveats: Late in the post-vaccination period, infection-induced and vaccine-induced clones underwent marked clonal contraction. Relatively few convalescent patients took part in the study, which had no early post-infection timepoints.

Produced via immunoSEQ multiplex PCR; TCRdb's table is partial and in-frame only. There are approximately 74,000 clones in the sample; roughly 75% occur only once, and 2% to 3% lies in the top ten. The CDR3 has 12 residues. The junction had 3 bases not matched to a gene; V was cut back by 4 bases and J by 8 bases. Germline V lookup: CDR1 MNHEY, CDR2 SVGAGI. V gene TRBV6-5 combines with J gene TRBJ1-2; 8 nucleotides agree with TRBD1. The sample was CD4+ T cells from PBMCs cultured without peptide, taken after COVID-19 vaccination. This receptor was taken from a human donor who received a COVID-19 vaccine. The CDR3 region has the DNA TGTGCCAGCAGTTCAGGGGGCTGGGGCTACACCTTC. It specifies CASSSGGWGYTF.